What follows describes a single T cell receptor beta chain. Trimming at V came to 6 bases and at J to 3 bases, leaving 9 bases not matched to a gene. The germline V gene encodes CDR1 MNHNS and CDR2 SASEGT. The CDR3 has 15 amino acids. These data belong to a study of shared T cell receptors in the human thymus. Sequencing used immunoSEQ multiplex PCR; TCRdb keeps in-frame clones, though not all of them. Among 630,000 or so clones, more than 75% were seen once, and the ten largest hold roughly 0.0089%. This same sample was also taken into another study, of human thymus T cells. That paper notes: Resections removed during corrective heart surgery provided the thymus tissue used. Thymic as well as blood repertoires seemed to favor certain V and J genes unevenly. Unrelated individuals reportedly shared highly overlapping thymic TCR repertoires.

The sequence was obtained from a boy younger than two with a congenital heart defect. The V and J genes are TRBV6-1 and TRBJ2-3, with 7 bases identical to TRBD1. The sequenced sample consisted of thymocytes. The CDR3 DNA reads as TGTGCCAGCAGAAGTTCGGGACAGATAACAGATACGCAGTATTTT. It is translated as CASRSSGQITDTQYF.